This TCR beta chain emerged from a study of post-analysis software for immune sequencing data. Study context: Relapsing-remitting, secondary progressive and progressive-relapsing multiple sclerosis were all included among the disease courses.

The authors incorporated unique molecular identifiers into the TCR beta cDNA libraries. TCRdb passed the PCR reads through MiXCR, listing each CDR3 protein once. This sample has roughly 800,000 distinct CDR3 sequences, with approximately 53% found just once. Study-wide results and caveats: Patients carried roughly five TRBV segments more frequently than controls did, and TRBV5-6, TRBV5-1 and TRBV20-1 were among them. F measure grouped same-batch samples tightly together. The study found significantly lower normalized Chao1 diversity in multiple sclerosis patients than in controls.

CDR3 length equals 13 residues. The V segment lost 5 bases and the J segment 11 bases; nucleotides outside the gene matches: 5. Germline loops: CDR1 SEHNR, CDR2 FQNEAQ (reference sequence). For this clonotype: Antigen specificity is unknown.

The TCR sequence derives from a girl between 5 and 17 years old with multiple sclerosis. Sequencing was done on a sample of blood. The V gene is TRBV7-9, the J gene TRBJ2-6; TRBD1 aligns across 8 bases. CDR3 bases: TGTGCCAGCAGCGCGCCGGGACAGGACGTCCTGACTTTC. This gives the protein CASSAPGQDVLTF.